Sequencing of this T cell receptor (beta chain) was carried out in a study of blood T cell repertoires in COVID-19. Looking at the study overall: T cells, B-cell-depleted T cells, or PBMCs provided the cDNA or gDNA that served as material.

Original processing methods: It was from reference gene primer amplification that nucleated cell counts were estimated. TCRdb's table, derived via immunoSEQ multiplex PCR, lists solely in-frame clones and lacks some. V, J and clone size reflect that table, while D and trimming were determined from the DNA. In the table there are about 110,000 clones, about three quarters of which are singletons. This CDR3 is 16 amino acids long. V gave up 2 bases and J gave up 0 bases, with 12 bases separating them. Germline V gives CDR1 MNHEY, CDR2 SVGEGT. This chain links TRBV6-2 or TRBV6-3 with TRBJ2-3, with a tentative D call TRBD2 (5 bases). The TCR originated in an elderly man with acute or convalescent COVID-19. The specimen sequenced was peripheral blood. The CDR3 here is CASSYVGRTSTDTQYF. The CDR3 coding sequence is TGTGCCAGCAGTTACGTCGGACGGACTAGCACAGATACGCAGTATTTT.